These 6 T cell receptor beta chains originate from one sample sequenced in a study of cytomegalovirus exposure and HLA in healthy donors. PCR amplification relied on 60 Vbeta primers (plus 13 Jbeta primers). Profiled with immunoSEQ multiplex PCR; TCRdb holds only in-frame clones, not every one. The sample has approximately 220,000 clones, approximately 78% seen once; the top ten hold about 3%. What was sequenced was PBMCs. The receptors were gathered from a man between 25 and 39 years old in good health and CMV-seronegative.

The chain is built from TRBV27 and TRBJ2-3, with 11 bases aligning to TRBD1. Germline CDR1 and CDR2: MNHEY and SMNVEV (reference sequence). The CDR3 runs to 15 residues. V shed 6 bases, J shed 6 bases, and the junction held 8 bases outside the gene matches. CDR3 bases: TGTGCCAGCAGCACGGGACAGGGGGAAGGGGATACGCAGTATTTT. Encoded protein: CASSTGQGEGDTQYF.

This rearrangement joins TRBV7-2 to TRBJ2-2; D is undetermined. Trimming took 5 bases from V and 3 from J, leaving 13 bases between them. Germline assignment: CDR1 SGHTA and CDR2 FQGNSA. The CDR3 totals 15 residues. This CDR3 is CASSPRRGDTGELFF. In nucleotides, the CDR3 is TGTGCCAGCAGCCCGCGGAGAGGTGACACCGGGGAGCTGTTTTTT.

In DNA, the CDR3 is TGTGCCAGCAGTGCAATGGGAAGGGGCAATGAGCAGTTCTTC. This sequence encodes CASSAMGRGNEQFF. V is TRBV6-4 and J is TRBJ2-1; tentative D call: TRBD1 (5 bases). The length of the CDR3 is 14 residues. The V gene's germline CDR1 is MRHNA and CDR2 SNTAGT. The V and J ends lost 4 bases and 6 bases respectively, with 13 bases between them.

The rearrangement uses TRBV14 and TRBJ2-3; TRBD1 is a possible D gene (6 bases). The CDR3 length is 15 residues. The germline V gene encodes CDR1 SGHDN and CDR2 FVKESK. V lost 1 base and J lost 4, with 12 bases in between. DNA for the CDR3: TGTGCCAGCAGCCAAGCCCCGGACAGTGCAGATACGCAGTATTTT. Its protein is CASSQAPDSADTQYF.

Worth noting for this clone: One end of the junction varies from germline; a read error may be responsible. The chain carries TRBV11-3 and TRBJ2-7; D perhaps matches TRBD2 (7 bases). The CDR3 sequence is 16 residues long. CDR1 is SGHNT and CDR2 is YENEEA in the germline V gene. The chain's CDR3 is CASSLAGGTPPYEQYF. As DNA, the CDR3 is TGTGCTAGCAGCTTAGCCGGGGGGACACCACCCTACGAGCAGTACTTC.

The rearrangement uses TRBV7-9 and TRBJ1-5; D is undetermined. V gave up 1 base and J gave up 2 bases, with 3 bases separating them. The CDR3 loop spans 13 amino acids. Looked up from germline, CDR1 is SEHNR and CDR2 is FQNEAQ (reference sequence). CDR3 residues: CASSLERNQPQHF. In DNA form, the CDR3 reads TGTGCCAGCAGCTTAGAGCGCAATCAGCCCCAGCATTTT. Filled out from reference TRBV7-9 and TRBJ1-5, the complete variable domain reads DTGVSQNPRHKITKRGQNVTFRCDPISEHNRLYWYRQTLGQGPEFLTYFQNEAQLEKSRLLSDRFSAERPKGSFSTLEIQRTEQGDSAMYLCASSLERNQPQHFGDGTRLSIL.